This T cell receptor (beta chain) was profiled in a study of CD8+CD57+ T cells in acquired aplastic anemia listed by TCRdb under 2018. Background on the whole study: A mean of approximately 3 ug of DNA, ranging from about 0.17 to 30 ug, was extracted from sorted CD4+ and CD8+ cells. CD8+CD57+ expansion was defined as frequency above the mean frequency observed in healthy subjects. The full study reports these points: Roughly 30 CD8+ CDR3 sequences were shared between patients and controls but appeared highly expressed in patients and within their immunodominant clones. CD8+ Simpson's diversity did not differ significantly between patients and healthy controls (P=0.060).

Details on this clonotype: Its antigen is still unknown. The junction departs from the called germline gene at one end, perhaps through a read error.

Flow cytometry had shown CD8+CD57+ cell expansion in the patients selected for sequencing. Every patient had severe acquired aplastic anemia, diagnosed using the International Study of Aplastic Anemia and Agranulocytosis and Camitta criteria. Patients had received no therapy at the time of blood sampling. TCR repertoires of sorted CD4+ and CD8+ blood T cells from severe aplastic anemia patients and healthy subjects were deep-sequenced in the study. In the USA, patient enrollment took place under clinicaltrials.gov protocols 00001620, 01623167, 00001397, 00071045, 00081523 and 00961064. Ficoll-Paque density gradient centrifugation was used to isolate peripheral blood mononuclear cells. Before DNA extraction, CD4+ and CD8+ T cells were sorted with FACS or magnetic beads. Genomic DNA was used as template for profiling of TCR beta VDJ combinations and CDR3 sequences. An Illumina HiSeq 2000 was the platform used for TCR repertoire sequencing. The authors' pipeline ran thus. TRBV/TRBJ rearrangement plots, CDR3 size and DJ length profiles, and Simpson's diversity index were used to evaluate the repertoires. Whichever DNA sequence was most abundant in the deep sequencing data was defined as the immunodominant clone. CDR3 amino acid sequences were checked for sharing across subjects and were also compared against the VDJdb database and published repertoires. Using fastp at Q25 and MiXCR, TCRdb reprocessed the public reads and kept productive beta chains. Each record represents a unique CDR3 protein, reported with the most common genes and DNA among its rows. TCRdb, not the authors, supplied the V and J calls. Within this sample are about 120,000 distinct CDR3 sequences, with 45% to 60% of them counted one time only. Clones ranked in the top ten supply 25% to 35% of the sample.

The sequenced sample consisted of sorted CD4+, CD8+, or CD8+CD57+ T cells (not recorded which) from PBMCs. The source is a human donor with aplastic anemia.

The CDR3 region: CASSLEGGRTDTQYF. At the DNA level, the sequence is TGTGCCAGCAGTTTAGAAGGCGGACGCACAGATACGCAGTATTTT. The sequence links TRBV11-2 to TRBJ2-3; the D gene cannot be named for sure. CDR1 and CDR2, per the germline V gene, are SGHAT and FQNNGV. The CDR3 holds 15 amino acids from the cysteine to the phenylalanine. This entry keeps only the CDR3 DNA: 45 bases, framed from base 1.